These T cell receptor beta chains were read from a single sample in a study of control samples from healthy donors and cancer patients. The method was immunoSEQ multiplex PCR; TCRdb's version includes in-frame clones alone and lacks a portion of them. Of some 96,000 clones in the sample, 90% to 95% were seen once. Sequenced input: blood. The receptors were sampled from a man aged 18 to 30 in good health. The CDR3 runs from the conserved cysteine through the conserved F or W. D genes are given only for firm matches. Some rows have no size entry. The others give once, few or many, or a class for an expanded clone.

clone size	V gene	D gene	J gene	CDR3 DNA	CDR3 protein
.	TRBV5-6	.	TRBJ1-1	TGTGCCAGCAGCTTGTGCTGGGACACTGAAGCTTTCTTT	CASSLCWDTEAFF
.	TRBV15	.	TRBJ1-3	TGTGCCACCAGCAGAGCCCGAGTTTTCGGAAACACCATATATTTT	CATSRARVFGNTIYF
.	TRBV5-5	.	TRBJ2-1	TGTGCCAGCAGCTTGTCCCCCTGGCGGACTGCGTACAATGAGCAGTTCTTC	CASSLSPWRTAYNEQFF
.	TRBV29-1	TRBD1	TRBJ1-2	TGCAGCGTTGAAGATCAGATGACAGGGCGAGGGGGCTACACCTTC	CSVEDQMTGRGGYTF
.	TRBV27	.	TRBJ1-3	TGTGCCAGCAGTAAACGATGGGGTAAATCTGGAAACACCATATATTTT	CASSKRWGKSGNTIYF
.	TRBV14	TRBD2	TRBJ2-7	TGTGCCAGCAGCTCCGAGCGGGGGGGAGCCTACGAGCAGTACTTC	CASSSERGGAYEQYF
.	TRBV5-1	.	TRBJ2-1	TGCGCCAGCAGCTTGGCGACTAGTACTGAGCAGTTCTTC	CASSLATSTEQFF
.	TRBV25-1	TRBD1	TRBJ1-2	TGTGCCAGCAGTGAGCACCCGGGACAGGGCAGTCACTATGGCTACACCTTC	CASSEHPGQGSHYGYTF
.	TRBV13	.	TRBJ2-1	TGTGCCAGCAGGATCGGGACCTACAATGAGCAGTTCTTC	CASRIGTYNEQFF
.	TRBV4-1	.	TRBJ1-2	TGCGCCAGCAGCCAAGATCGGTGGGGTGTCGCTTATGGCTACACCTTC	CASSQDRWGVAYGYTF
.	TRBV14	.	TRBJ1-1	TGTGCCAGCAGCTCGACAGGGAACACTGAAGCTTTCTTT	CASSSTGNTEAFF
.	TRBV2	.	TRBJ1-5	TGTGCCAGCAGTAGGGAAATCAATCAGCCCCAGCATTTT	CASSREINQPQHF
few	TRBV3-1/TRBV3-2	.	TRBJ1-5	TGTGCCAGCAGCCAACCCGATCGGGGAGGGAATAGCAATCAGCCCCAGCATTTT	CASSQPDRGGNSNQPQHF
.	TRBV5-4	TRBD1	TRBJ2-7	TGTGCCAGCAGCCCCGGGACAGGGAAAGAAAACCCCTACGAGCAGTACTTC	CASSPGTGKENPYEQYF
.	TRBV6-2/TRBV6-3	.	TRBJ1-1	TGTGCCAGCAGTTACCCCTTAGAGGGGATGAACACTGAAGCTTTCTTT	CASSYPLEGMNTEAFF
.	TRBV14	.	TRBJ1-5	TGTGCCAGCAGCTTCCCAGCGGCCTATAGCAATCAGCCCCAGCATTTT	CASSFPAAYSNQPQHF